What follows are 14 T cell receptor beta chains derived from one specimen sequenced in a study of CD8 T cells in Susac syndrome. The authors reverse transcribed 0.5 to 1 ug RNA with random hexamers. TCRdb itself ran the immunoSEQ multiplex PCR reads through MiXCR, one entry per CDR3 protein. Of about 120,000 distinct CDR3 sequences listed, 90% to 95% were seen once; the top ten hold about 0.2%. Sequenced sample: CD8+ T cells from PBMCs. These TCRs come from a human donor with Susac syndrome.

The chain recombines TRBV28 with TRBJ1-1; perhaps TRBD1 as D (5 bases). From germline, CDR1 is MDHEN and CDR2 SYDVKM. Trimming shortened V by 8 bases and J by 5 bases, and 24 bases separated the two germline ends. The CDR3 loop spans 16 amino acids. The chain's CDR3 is CASGHEPTGVRTEAFF. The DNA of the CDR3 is TGTGCCAGCGGACATGAACCCACAGGAGTCCGAACTGAAGCTTTCTTT.

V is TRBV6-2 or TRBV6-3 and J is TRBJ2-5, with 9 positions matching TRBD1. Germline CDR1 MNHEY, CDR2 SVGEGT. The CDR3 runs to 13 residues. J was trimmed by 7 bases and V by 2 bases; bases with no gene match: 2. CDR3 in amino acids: CASSYTDRGTQYF. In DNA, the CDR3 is TGTGCCAGCAGTTACACGGACAGGGGGACCCAGTACTTC.

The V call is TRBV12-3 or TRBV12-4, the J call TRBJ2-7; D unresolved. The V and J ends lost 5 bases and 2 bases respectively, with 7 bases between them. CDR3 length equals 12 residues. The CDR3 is CASSPFPYEQYF. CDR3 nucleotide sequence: TGTGCCAGCAGTCCTTTCCCCTACGAGCAGTACTTC.

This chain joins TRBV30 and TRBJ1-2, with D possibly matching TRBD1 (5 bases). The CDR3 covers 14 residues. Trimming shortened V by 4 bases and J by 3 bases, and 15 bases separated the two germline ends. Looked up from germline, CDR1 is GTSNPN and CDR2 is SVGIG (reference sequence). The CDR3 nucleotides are TGTGCCTGGACCGAGGACACCCAGTACTATGGCTACACCTTC. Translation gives CAWTEDTQYYGYTF.

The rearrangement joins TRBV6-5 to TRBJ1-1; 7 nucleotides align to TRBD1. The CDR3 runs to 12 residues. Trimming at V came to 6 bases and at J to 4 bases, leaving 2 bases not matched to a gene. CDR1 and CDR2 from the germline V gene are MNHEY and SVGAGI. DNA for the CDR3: TGTGCCAGCAGGCCAGGGGGCACTGAAGCTTTCTTT. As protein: CASRPGGTEAFF.

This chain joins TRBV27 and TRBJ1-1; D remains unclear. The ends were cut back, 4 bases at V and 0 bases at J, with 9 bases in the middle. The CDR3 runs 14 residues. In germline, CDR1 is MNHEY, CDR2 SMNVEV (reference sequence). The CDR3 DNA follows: TGTGCCAGCAGTTCCCCGCAGATGAACACTGAAGCTTTCTTT. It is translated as CASSSPQMNTEAFF.

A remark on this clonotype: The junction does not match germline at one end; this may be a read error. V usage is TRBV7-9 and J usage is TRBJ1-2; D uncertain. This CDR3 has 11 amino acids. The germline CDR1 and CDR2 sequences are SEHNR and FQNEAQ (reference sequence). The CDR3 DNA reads TGTGCCAGCAGCAGTGGATTTATCGGGGAGTTC. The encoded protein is CASSSGFIGEF.

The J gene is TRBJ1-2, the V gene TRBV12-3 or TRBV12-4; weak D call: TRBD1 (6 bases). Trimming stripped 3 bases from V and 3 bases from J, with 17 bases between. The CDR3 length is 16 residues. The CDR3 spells CASSLSPGAGDYGYTF. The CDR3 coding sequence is TGTGCCAGCAGTTTGAGCCCGGGGGCAGGAGACTATGGCTACACCTTC.

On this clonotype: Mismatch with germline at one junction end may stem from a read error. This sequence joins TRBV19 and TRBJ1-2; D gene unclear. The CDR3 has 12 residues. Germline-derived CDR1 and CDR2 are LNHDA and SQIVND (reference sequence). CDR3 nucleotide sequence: TGCGCCAGTAGTATAGGACCGAGTGGCTACACCTTC. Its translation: CASSIGPSGYTF.

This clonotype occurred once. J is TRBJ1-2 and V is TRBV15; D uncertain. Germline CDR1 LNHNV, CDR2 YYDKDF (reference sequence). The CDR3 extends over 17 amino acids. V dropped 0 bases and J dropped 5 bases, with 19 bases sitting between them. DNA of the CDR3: TGTGCCACCAGCAGAGATCTACTGGTTTCCCCGGATTATGGCTACACCTTC. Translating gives CATSRDLLVSPDYGYTF.

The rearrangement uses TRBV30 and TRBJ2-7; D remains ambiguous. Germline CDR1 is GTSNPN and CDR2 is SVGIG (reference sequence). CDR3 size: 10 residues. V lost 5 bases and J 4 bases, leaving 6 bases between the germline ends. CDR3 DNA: TGTGCCTGGGGCGTATACGAGCAGTACTTC. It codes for CAWGVYEQYF. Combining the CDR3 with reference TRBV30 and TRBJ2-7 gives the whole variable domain SQTIHQWPATLVQPVGSPLSLECTVEGTSNPNLYWYRQAAGRGLQLLFYSVGIGQISSEVPQNLSASRPQDRQFILSSKKLLLSDSGFYLCAWGVYEQYFGPGTRLTVT.

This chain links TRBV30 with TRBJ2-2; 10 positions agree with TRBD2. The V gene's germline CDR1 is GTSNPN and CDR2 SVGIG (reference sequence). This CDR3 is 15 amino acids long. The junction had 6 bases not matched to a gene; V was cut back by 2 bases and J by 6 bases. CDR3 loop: CAWSILAGLSGELFF. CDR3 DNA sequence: TGTGCCTGGAGTATACTAGCGGGGTTGTCCGGGGAGCTGTTTTTT.

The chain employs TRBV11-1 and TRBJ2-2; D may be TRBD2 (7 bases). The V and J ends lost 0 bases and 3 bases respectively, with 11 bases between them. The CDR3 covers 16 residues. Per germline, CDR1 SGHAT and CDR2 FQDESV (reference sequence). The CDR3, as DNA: TGTGCCAGCAGCTTAGCGGGGGGGCCCTACACCGGGGAGCTGTTTTTT. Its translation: CASSLAGGPYTGELFF.

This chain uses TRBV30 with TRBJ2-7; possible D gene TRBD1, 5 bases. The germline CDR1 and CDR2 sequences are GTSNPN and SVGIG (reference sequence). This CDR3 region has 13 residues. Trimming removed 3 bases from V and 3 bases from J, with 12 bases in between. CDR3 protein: CAWSPGRGYEQYF. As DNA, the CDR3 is TGTGCCTGGAGCCCGGGTAGGGGCTACGAGCAGTACTTC.